The rows below give T cell receptor beta chains drawn from one sample of a study of naive CD8 T cells in extremely preterm neonates. Assay: immunoSEQ multiplex PCR; the TCRdb copy retains only in-frame clones and omits some. This sample yields around 7,500 clones, of which just under 98% are seen a single time; just over 0.35% belongs to the top ten. What was sequenced was naive CD8+ T cells from cord blood. The source of these receptors is a newborn in good health. Each CDR3 is given with its conserved first and last residue. Fields, in order: V gene, CDR3 length, clone size, D gene, J gene, CDR3 protein, CDR3 DNA. D genes are given only for firm matches. Some rows mark clone size as missing; the rest say once, few, many or name a class of expanded clone.

v_gene: TRBV5-1
len: 14
abundance: once
d_gene: TRBD1
j_gene: TRBJ1-2
CDR3aa: CASSLAGTGDGYTF
CDR3nt: TGCGCCAGCAGCTTGGCCGGGACAGGGGATGGCTACACCTTC

v_gene: TRBV4-1
len: 16
abundance: -
d_gene: TRBD1
j_gene: TRBJ1-1
CDR3aa: CASSQEQGAMNTEAFF
CDR3nt: TGCGCCAGCAGCCAAGAGCAGGGGGCCATGAACACTGAAGCTTTCTTT

v_gene: TRBV30
len: 13
abundance: -
d_gene: TRBD2
j_gene: TRBJ2-5
CDR3aa: CAWGLAGGETQYF
CDR3nt: TGTGCCTGGGGACTAGCGGGGGGAGAGACCCAGTACTTC

v_gene: TRBV20-1
len: 11
abundance: -
d_gene: TRBD1
j_gene: TRBJ2-5
CDR3aa: CSAGQGETQYF
CDR3nt: TGCAGTGCTGGACAGGGAGAGACCCAGTACTTC

v_gene: TRBV16
len: 16
abundance: once
d_gene: -
j_gene: TRBJ1-2
CDR3aa: CASSPQGGVDAYGYTF
CDR3nt: TGTGCCAGCAGCCCCCAGGGAGGGGTCGACGCCTATGGCTACACCTTC

v_gene: TRBV2
len: 14
abundance: once
d_gene: -
j_gene: TRBJ1-2
CDR3aa: CASSEAGAAYGYTF
CDR3nt: TGTGCCAGCAGTGAAGCAGGGGCAGCCTATGGCTACACCTTC

v_gene: TRBV10-3
len: 15
abundance: once
d_gene: TRBD1
j_gene: TRBJ1-2
CDR3aa: CAISDPGQGGYGYTF
CDR3nt: TGTGCCATCAGTGACCCTGGACAGGGGGGCTATGGCTACACCTTC

v_gene: TRBV5-6
len: 16
abundance: -
d_gene: -
j_gene: TRBJ2-5
CDR3aa: CASSPDLAGRVETQYF
CDR3nt: TGTGCCAGCAGCCCGGACTTGGCGGGCCGGGTTGAGACCCAGTACTTC

v_gene: TRBV21-1
len: 16
abundance: once
d_gene: -
j_gene: TRBJ2-7
CDR3aa: CASSKPRDRSSYEQYF
CDR3nt: TGTGCCAGCAGCAAACCCCGGGACAGGAGCTCCTACGAGCAGTACTTC

v_gene: TRBV27
len: 14
abundance: -
d_gene: -
j_gene: TRBJ2-3
CDR3aa: CASRLLGGTDTQYF
CDR3nt: TGTGCCAGCAGGCTTCTCGGGGGAACAGATACGCAGTATTTT

v_gene: TRBV6-5
len: 11
abundance: -
d_gene: -
j_gene: TRBJ2-7
CDR3aa: CASSYRGEQYF
CDR3nt: TGTGCCAGCAGTTACAGGGGCGAGCAGTACTTC

v_gene: TRBV6-5
len: 15
abundance: once
d_gene: -
j_gene: TRBJ1-6
CDR3aa: CASSHPPGYNSPLHF
CDR3nt: TGTGCCAGCAGCCACCCCCCCGGGTATAATTCACCCCTCCACTTT

v_gene: TRBV12-5
len: 12
abundance: -
d_gene: -
j_gene: TRBJ2-7
CDR3aa: CASGLTTYEQYF
CDR3nt: TGTGCTAGTGGTTTGACAACCTACGAGCAGTACTTC

v_gene: TRBV13
len: 17
abundance: -
d_gene: TRBD2
j_gene: TRBJ2-1
CDR3aa: CASSLDLAGGPGGEQFF
CDR3nt: TGTGCCAGCAGCTTAGACCTAGCGGGGGGCCCAGGCGGTGAGCAGTTCTTC

v_gene: TRBV10-2
len: 17
abundance: once
d_gene: TRBD2
j_gene: TRBJ2-5
CDR3aa: CASSEYRLAGEEETQYF
CDR3nt: TGCGCCAGCAGTGAATACAGACTAGCGGGGGAAGAAGAGACCCAGTACTTC

v_gene: TRBV7-6
len: 14
abundance: -
d_gene: -
j_gene: TRBJ1-6
CDR3aa: CASSLEQGDSPLHF
CDR3nt: TGTGCCAGCAGCTTAGAACAGGGTGATTCACCCCTCCACTTT

v_gene: TRBV7-6
len: 13
abundance: -
d_gene: -
j_gene: TRBJ2-1
CDR3aa: CASSQLLDNEQFF
CDR3nt: TGTGCCAGCAGCCAACTACTGGACAATGAGCAGTTCTTC

v_gene: TRBV9
len: 15
abundance: -
d_gene: TRBD1
j_gene: TRBJ2-7
CDR3aa: CASSVTGTGGDEQYF
CDR3nt: TGTGCCAGCAGCGTTACCGGGACAGGGGGCGACGAGCAGTACTTC

v_gene: TRBV7-2
len: 17
abundance: -
d_gene: TRBD1
j_gene: TRBJ1-3
CDR3aa: CASSFNPGQGAGNTIYF
CDR3nt: TGTGCCAGCAGCTTCAATCCGGGACAGGGGGCCGGAAACACCATATATTTT

v_gene: TRBV7-9
len: 16
abundance: -
d_gene: -
j_gene: TRBJ2-1
CDR3aa: CASSLGGLGSYNEQFF
CDR3nt: TGTGCCAGCAGCTTAGGGGGACTGGGCTCCTACAATGAGCAGTTCTTC

v_gene: TRBV19
len: 14
abundance: -
d_gene: TRBD1
j_gene: TRBJ1-5
CDR3aa: CASSTTGPNQPQHF
CDR3nt: TGTGCCAGTAGTACGACAGGGCCCAATCAGCCCCAGCATTTT

v_gene: TRBV4-1
len: 14
abundance: once
d_gene: TRBD1
j_gene: TRBJ2-7
CDR3aa: CASSLGTGSYEQYF
CDR3nt: TGCGCCAGCAGCCTCGGGACAGGCTCCTACGAGCAGTACTTC

v_gene: TRBV5-1
len: 13
abundance: -
d_gene: TRBD1
j_gene: TRBJ2-7
CDR3aa: CASSATGGYEQYF
CDR3nt: TGCGCCAGCAGCGCGACAGGGGGCTACGAGCAGTACTTC

v_gene: TRBV4-1
len: 16
abundance: -
d_gene: TRBD1
j_gene: TRBJ2-2
CDR3aa: CASSQGTGGDTGELFF
CDR3nt: TGCGCCAGCAGCCAGGGGACAGGGGGGGACACCGGGGAGCTGTTTTTT

v_gene: TRBV12-5
len: 15
abundance: -
d_gene: -
j_gene: TRBJ2-1
CDR3aa: CASGLSLAPYNEQFF
CDR3nt: TGTGCTAGTGGTTTGAGCCTAGCTCCCTACAATGAGCAGTTCTTC

v_gene: TRBV7-2
len: 16
abundance: -
d_gene: -
j_gene: TRBJ2-3
CDR3aa: CASSRFSGAYTDTQYF
CDR3nt: TGTGCCAGCAGCCGATTCTCTGGGGCTTACACAGATACGCAGTATTTT

v_gene: TRBV5-6
len: 12
abundance: -
d_gene: -
j_gene: TRBJ1-2
CDR3aa: CASSPGSYGYTF
CDR3nt: TGTGCCAGCAGCCCCGGGTCCTATGGCTACACCTTC